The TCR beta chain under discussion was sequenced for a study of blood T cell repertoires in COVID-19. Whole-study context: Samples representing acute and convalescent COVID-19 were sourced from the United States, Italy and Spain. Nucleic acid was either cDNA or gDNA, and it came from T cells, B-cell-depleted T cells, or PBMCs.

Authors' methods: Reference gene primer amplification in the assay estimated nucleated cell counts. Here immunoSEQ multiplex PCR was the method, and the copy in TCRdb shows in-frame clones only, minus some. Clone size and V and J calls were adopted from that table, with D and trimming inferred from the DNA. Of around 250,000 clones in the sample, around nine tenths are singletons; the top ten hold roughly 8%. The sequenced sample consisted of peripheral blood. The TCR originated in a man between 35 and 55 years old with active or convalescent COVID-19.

The CDR3 loop is CASSQDPGTGDSPLHF. The CDR3 coding sequence is TGTGCCAGCAGCCAAGATCCGGGGACAGGGGATTCACCCCTCCACTTT. V usage is TRBV4-2 and J usage is TRBJ1-6; TRBD1 matches at 10 bases. Germline V gene data show CDR1 as LGHNA and CDR2 as YNFKEQ. This CDR3 has 16 amino acids. V lost 0 bases to trimming and J lost 8 bases; unmatched junction nucleotides: 4.